This T cell receptor beta chain was identified in a study of shared clonotypes between healthy human individuals. Looked up from germline, CDR1 is MGHRA and CDR2 is YSYEKL. The CDR3 loop spans 14 amino acids. Study conclusions and caveats: Against clonotypes common to all four donors, non-shared ones had lower generation probabilities. Incomplete sequencing of sorted subsets was indicated by rarefaction despite large depth.

Authors' data handling: For the immunoSEQ data, sequences were junction-only without quality scores, so filtering differed. Profiled with immunoSEQ multiplex PCR; TCRdb holds only in-frame clones, not every one. That table supplies the V and J calls and clone size; D and trimming were determined from the DNA. The table lists about 600,000 clones, almost 97% of them singletons, with 0.055% to 0.07% in the top ten. This clone was recorded once. What it binds is not known. Sequenced material: naive CD4+ T cells sorted from blood. This sample's subset: CD45RA+ positively selected. The chain couples TRBV4-1 to TRBJ2-5; no definite D call. The J call could be wrong; TRBJ2-7 is a better fit for the DNA end. This TCR derives from a woman aged 25 to 39 in good health. The CDR3 DNA reads TGCGCCAGCAGCCAAGTTGGTGGAAACTACGAGCAGTACTTC. Protein: CASSQVGGNYEQYF.